The T cell receptor beta chain described here comes from a study of blood T cell repertoires in COVID-19 (dated by TCRdb to the early 2020s). Looking at the study overall: Samples from collaborators originated in the United States, Italy and Spain and spanned both the acute and convalescent phases of COVID-19. The prospective study material was composed of cDNA or gDNA derived from T cells, B-cell-depleted T cells, or PBMCs. The dataset comprised deeply sampled blood TCRbeta repertoires from subjects exposed to, actively infected with, or recovered from COVID-19. The repertoires were released in a freely available public database intended as a resource for research on the immune response to SARS-CoV-2. The samples were drawn from the first 160 participants of the ongoing ImmuneRACE study and from 1,254 subjects provided by 6 global collaborators. A de-identified subject ID, COVID-19 status, age in years and sex were almost always included in the sample metadata. Where HLA class I and class II types were available, the types were taken from metadata supplied by the sample provider, not from assay-based typing.

Remarks on this clone: Which antigen it targets is not known. Base qualities are not at hand, and no much larger clone is one base apart.

CDR1 MDHEN and CDR2 SYDVKM were looked up in the germline V gene. Inclusive of the bounding cysteine and phenylalanine, the CDR3 is 16 residues long. CDR3 DNA only is kept here, 48 bases in frame from base 1. At the junction V is shortened by 5 bases and J by 2 bases; bases outside the gene matches: 10. TCRbeta CDR3 regions were amplified from genomic DNA by means of the immunoSEQ Assay, a bias-controlled multiplex PCR. Per the authors' processing: Within the assay, amplification of reference gene primers was used to estimate how many nucleated cells each sample contained. Sequence reads were collapsed and filtered to measure the absolute abundance of every unique TCRbeta CDR3 rearrangement. For each sample, productive Simpson clonality was calculated as the square root of Simpson's diversity index over productive rearrangements. TCRdb provides this immuneACCESS table in a form limited to in-frame rearrangements. Some clones are lacking; in checked studies, under half of them reflect an unresolved V gene, and why the rest are absent is not known. The V and J calls and clone size were taken over from that table, and D and trimming were inferred from the DNA. The sample table lists over 40,000 clones, roughly nine tenths of them with a count of one. The leading ten clones occupy around a quarter of the sample.

Collaborating institutions collected whole blood in K2EDTA tubes following their own protocols. Collaborator samples were shipped for TCRbeta analysis as frozen whole blood, isolated PBMCs, or DNA extracted from either sample type. On the study overall, not on this receptor specifically: The amount of clinical and demographic metadata varied by source and participant and was provided uncurated.

The chain joins TRBV28 to TRBJ2-5; 8 bases in the middle match TRBD2. The clonotype originates from a human donor in a cohort sampled during active COVID-19. The sample was peripheral blood. The CDR3 region has the sequence CASSLPTSGGQETQYF. The nucleotide sequence reads as follows: TGTGCCAGCAGTCTACCTACTAGCGGCGGACAAGAGACCCAGTACTTC.